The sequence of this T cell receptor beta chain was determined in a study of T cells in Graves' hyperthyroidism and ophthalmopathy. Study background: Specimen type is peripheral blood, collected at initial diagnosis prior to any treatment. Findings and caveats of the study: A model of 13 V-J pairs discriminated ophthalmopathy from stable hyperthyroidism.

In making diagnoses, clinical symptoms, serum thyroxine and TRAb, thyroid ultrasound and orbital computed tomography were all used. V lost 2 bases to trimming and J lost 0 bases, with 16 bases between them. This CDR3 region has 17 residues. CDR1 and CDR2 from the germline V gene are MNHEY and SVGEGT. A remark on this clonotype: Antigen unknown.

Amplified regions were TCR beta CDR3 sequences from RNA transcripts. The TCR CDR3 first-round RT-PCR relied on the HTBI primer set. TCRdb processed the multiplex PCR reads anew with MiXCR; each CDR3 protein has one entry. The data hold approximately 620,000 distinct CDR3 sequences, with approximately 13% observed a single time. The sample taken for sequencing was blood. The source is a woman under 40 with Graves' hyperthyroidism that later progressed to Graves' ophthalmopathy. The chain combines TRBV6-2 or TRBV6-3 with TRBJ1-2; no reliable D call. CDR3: CASSYREGATSNYGYTF. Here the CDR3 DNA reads TGTGCCAGCAGTTACCGGGAAGGAGCGACGTCTAACTATGGCTACACCTTC.